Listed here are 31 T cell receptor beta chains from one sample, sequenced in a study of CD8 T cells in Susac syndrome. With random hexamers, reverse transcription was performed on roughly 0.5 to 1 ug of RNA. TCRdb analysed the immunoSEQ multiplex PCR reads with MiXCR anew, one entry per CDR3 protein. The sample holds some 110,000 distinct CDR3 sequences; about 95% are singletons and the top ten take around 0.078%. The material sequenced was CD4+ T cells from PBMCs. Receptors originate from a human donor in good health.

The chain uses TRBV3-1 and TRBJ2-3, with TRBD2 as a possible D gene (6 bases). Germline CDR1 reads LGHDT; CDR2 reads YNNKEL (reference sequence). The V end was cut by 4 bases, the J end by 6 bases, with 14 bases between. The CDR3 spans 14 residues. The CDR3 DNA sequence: TGTGCCAGCAGCCTCCGGGACTCTGGGGATACGCAGTATTTT. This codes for CASSLRDSGDTQYF.

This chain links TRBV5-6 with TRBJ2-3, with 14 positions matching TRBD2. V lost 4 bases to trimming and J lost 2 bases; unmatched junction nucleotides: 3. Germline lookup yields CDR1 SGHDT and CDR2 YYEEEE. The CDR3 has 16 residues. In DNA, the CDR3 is TGTGCCAGCAGCGGGGGACTAGCGGGAGTCACAGATACGCAGTATTTT. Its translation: CASSGGLAGVTDTQYF.

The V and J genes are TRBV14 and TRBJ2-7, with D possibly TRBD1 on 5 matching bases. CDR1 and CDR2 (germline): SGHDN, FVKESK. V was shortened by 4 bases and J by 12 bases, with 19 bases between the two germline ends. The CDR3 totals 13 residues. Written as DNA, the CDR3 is TGTGCCAGCAGCCCCTGGGCAGGGCAAGGGTGGTACTTC. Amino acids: CASSPWAGQGWYF.

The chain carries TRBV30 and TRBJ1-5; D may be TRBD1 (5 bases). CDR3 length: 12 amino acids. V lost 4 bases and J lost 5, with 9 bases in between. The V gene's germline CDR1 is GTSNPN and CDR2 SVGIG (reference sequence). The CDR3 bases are TGTGCCTGGACCCCGGGGGATCAGCCCCAGCATTTT. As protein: CAWTPGDQPQHF.

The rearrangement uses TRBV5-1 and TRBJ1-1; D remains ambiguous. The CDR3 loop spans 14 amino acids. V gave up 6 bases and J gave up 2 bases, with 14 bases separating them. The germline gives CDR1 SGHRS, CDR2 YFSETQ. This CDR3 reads CASTRTGSNTEAFF. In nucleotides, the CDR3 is TGCGCCAGCACCCGGACGGGGAGCAACACTGAAGCTTTCTTT.

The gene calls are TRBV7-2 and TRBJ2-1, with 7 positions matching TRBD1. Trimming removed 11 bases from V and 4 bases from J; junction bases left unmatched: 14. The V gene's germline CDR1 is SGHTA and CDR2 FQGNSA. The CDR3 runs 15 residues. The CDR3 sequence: CAAREGDRLYNEQFF. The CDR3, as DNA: TGTGCCGCCCGGGAAGGGGACAGATTGTACAATGAGCAGTTCTTC. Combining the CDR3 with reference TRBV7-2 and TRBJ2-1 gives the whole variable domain GAGVSQSPSNKVTEKGKDVELRCDPISGHTALYWYRQSLGQGLEFLIYFQGNSAPDKSGLPSDRFSAERTGGSVSTLTIQRTQQEDSAVYLCAAREGDRLYNEQFFGPGTRLTVL.

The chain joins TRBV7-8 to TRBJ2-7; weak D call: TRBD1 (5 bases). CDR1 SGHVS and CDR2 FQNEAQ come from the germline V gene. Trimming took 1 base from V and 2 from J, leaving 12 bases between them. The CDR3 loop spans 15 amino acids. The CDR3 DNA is TGTGCCAGCAGCTTAGATTCCGTGGGGCCCTACGAGCAGTACTTC. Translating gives CASSLDSVGPYEQYF.

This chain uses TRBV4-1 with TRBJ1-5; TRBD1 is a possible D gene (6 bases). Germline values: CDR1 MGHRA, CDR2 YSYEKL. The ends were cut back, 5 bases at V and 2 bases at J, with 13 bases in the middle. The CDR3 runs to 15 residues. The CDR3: CASSTVEGGNQPQHF. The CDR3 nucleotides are TGCGCCAGCAGCACCGTAGAGGGGGGCAATCAGCCCCAGCATTTT.

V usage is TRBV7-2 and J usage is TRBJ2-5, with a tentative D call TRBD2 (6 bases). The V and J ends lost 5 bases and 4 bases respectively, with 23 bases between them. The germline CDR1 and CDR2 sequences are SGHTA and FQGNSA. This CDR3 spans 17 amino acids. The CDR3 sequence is CASSLGRRRAIGETQYF. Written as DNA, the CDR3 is TGTGCCAGCAGCCTCGGAAGGCGGAGGGCCATTGGAGAGACCCAGTACTTC.

The CDR3 DNA is TGCAGTGCTACGACAGGGGGCCCTGGGGCCAACGTCCTGACTTTC. The encoded protein is CSATTGGPGANVLTF. The rearrangement uses TRBV20-1 and TRBJ2-6; 10 bases map to TRBD1. CDR3 length: 15 residues. CDR1 and CDR2 (germline): DFQATT, SNEGSKA (reference sequence). After removal of 4 bases from V and 2 bases from J, the junction contained 2 bases not matched to a gene.

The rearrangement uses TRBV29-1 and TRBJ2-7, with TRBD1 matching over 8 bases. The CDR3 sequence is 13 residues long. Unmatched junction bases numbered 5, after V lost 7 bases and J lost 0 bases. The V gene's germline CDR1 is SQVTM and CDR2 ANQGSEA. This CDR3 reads CSAVGQASYEQYF. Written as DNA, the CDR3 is TGCAGCGCTGTGGGACAGGCCTCCTACGAGCAGTACTTC.

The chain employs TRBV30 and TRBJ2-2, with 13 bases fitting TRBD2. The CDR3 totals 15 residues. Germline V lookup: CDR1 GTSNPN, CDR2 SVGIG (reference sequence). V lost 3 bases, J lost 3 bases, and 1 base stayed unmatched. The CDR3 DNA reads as TGTGCCTGGAGGGGACTAGCGGGATACACCGGGGAGCTGTTTTTT. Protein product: CAWRGLAGYTGELFF.

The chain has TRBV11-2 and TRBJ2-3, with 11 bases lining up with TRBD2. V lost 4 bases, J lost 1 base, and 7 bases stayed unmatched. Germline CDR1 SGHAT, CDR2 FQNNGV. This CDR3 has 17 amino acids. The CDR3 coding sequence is TGTGCCAGCAGCTCCAAACTGACTAGCGGGGGCACAGATACGCAGTATTTT. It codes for CASSSKLTSGGTDTQYF.

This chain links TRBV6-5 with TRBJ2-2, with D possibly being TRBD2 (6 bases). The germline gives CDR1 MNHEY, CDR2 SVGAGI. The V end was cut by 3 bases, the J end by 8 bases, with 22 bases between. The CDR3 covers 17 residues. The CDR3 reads CASSYPFGREKSGELFF. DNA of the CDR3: TGTGCCAGCAGTTATCCCTTTGGACGGGAGAAGTCGGGGGAGCTGTTTTTT.

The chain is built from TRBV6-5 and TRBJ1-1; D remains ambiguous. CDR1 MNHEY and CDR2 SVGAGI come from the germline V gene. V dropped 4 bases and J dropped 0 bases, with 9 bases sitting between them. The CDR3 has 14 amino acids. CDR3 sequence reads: CASSSPGVNTEAFF. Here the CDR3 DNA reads TGTGCCAGCAGTTCCCCGGGAGTGAACACTGAAGCTTTCTTT.

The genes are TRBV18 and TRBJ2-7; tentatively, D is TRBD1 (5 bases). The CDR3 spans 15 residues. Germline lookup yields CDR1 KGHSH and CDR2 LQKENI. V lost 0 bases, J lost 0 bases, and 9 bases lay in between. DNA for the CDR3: TGTGCCAGCTCACCACCGGCAGGGTACTCCTACGAGCAGTACTTC. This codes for CASSPPAGYSYEQYF.

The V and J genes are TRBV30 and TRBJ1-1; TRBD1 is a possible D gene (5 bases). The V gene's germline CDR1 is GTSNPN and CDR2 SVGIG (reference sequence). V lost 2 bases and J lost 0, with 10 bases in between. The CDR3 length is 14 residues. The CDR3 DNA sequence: TGTGCCTGGAGTATCCAGGGCTTGAACACTGAAGCTTTCTTT. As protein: CAWSIQGLNTEAFF.

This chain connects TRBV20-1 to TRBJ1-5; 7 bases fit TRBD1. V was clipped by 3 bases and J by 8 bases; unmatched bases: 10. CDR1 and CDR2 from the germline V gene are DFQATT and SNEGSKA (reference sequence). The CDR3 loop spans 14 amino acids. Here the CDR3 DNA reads TGCAGTGCTAGGCAGACAGGGCTATTGGAGCCCCAGCATTTT. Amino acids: CSARQTGLLEPQHF.

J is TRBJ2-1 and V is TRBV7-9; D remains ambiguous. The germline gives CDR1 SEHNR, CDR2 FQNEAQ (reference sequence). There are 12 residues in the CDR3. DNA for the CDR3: TGTCGGGCCGGTGAGGCCTACAATGAGCAGTTCTTC. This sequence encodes CRAGEAYNEQFF.

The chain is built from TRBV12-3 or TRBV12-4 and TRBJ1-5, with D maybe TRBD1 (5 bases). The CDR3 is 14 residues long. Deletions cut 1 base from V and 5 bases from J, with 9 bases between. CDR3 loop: CASSLGRGDQPQHF. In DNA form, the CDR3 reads TGTGCCAGCAGTTTAGGTAGAGGGGATCAGCCCCAGCATTTT.

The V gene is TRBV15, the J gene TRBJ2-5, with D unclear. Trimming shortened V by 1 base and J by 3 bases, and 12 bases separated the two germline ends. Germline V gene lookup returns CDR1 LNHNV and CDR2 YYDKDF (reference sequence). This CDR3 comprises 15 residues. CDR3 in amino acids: CATSRASGLKETQYF. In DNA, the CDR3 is TGTGCCACCAGCAGAGCCTCAGGTCTAAAAGAGACCCAGTACTTC.

The CDR3 DNA is TGTGCCAGCACCGTACTAGCGGGGTCCTACAATGAGCAGTTCTTC. The encoded protein is CASTVLAGSYNEQFF. The chain combines TRBV6-2 or TRBV6-3 with TRBJ2-1; 10 bases line up with TRBD2. The V and J ends lost 7 bases and 1 base, in that order; junction bases with no gene match: 4. The germline gives CDR1 MNHEY, CDR2 SVGEGT. CDR3 length: 15 amino acids.

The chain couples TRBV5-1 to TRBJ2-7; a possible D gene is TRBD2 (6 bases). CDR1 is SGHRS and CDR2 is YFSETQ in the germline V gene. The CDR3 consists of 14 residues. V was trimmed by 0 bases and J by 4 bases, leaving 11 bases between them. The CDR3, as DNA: TGCGCCAGCAGCTTGGCGGGAGAGGGTTACGAGCAGTACTTC. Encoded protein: CASSLAGEGYEQYF.

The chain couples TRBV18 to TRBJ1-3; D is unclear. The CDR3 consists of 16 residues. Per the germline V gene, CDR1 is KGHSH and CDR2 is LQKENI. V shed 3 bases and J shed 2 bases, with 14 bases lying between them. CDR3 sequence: CASSPSIGHPGNTIYF. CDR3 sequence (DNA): TGTGCCAGCTCACCTTCCATCGGGCATCCTGGAAACACCATATATTTT.

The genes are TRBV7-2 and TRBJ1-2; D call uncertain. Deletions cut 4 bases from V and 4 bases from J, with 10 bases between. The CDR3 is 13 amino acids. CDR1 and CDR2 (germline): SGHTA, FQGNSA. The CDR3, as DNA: TGTGCCAGCAGCTCCACAAGCGGCTATGGCTACACCTTC. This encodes CASSSTSGYGYTF.

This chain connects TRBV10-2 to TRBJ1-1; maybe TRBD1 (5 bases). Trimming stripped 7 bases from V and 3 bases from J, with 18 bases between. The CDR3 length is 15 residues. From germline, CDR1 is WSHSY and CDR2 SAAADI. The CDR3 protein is CASTFGTAGHTEAFF. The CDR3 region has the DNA TGCGCCAGCACTTTTGGGACGGCGGGCCACACTGAAGCTTTCTTT.

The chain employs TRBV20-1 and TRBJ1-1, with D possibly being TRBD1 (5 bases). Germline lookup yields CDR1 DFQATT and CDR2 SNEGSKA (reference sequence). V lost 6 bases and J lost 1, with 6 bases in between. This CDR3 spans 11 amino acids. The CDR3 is CSADRNTEAFF. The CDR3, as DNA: TGCAGTGCCGACAGGAACACTGAAGCTTTCTTT.

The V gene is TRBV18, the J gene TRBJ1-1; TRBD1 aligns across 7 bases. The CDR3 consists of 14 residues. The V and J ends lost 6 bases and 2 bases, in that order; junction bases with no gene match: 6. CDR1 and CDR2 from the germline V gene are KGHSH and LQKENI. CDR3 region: CASSQGQPNTEAFF. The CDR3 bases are TGTGCCAGCTCGCAGGGACAGCCTAACACTGAAGCTTTCTTT.

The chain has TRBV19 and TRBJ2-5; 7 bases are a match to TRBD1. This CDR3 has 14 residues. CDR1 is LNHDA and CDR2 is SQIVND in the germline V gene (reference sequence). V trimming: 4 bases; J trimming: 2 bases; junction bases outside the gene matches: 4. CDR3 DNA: TGTGCCAGTAGTACGGGCAGGGGGCAAGAGACCCAGTACTTC. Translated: CASSTGRGQETQYF.

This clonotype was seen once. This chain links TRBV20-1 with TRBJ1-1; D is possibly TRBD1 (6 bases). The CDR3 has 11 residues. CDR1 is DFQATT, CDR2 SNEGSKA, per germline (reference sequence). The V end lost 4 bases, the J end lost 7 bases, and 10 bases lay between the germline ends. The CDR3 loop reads CSANRVHEAFF. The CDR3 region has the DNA TGCAGTGCTAACAGGGTACATGAAGCTTTCTTT.

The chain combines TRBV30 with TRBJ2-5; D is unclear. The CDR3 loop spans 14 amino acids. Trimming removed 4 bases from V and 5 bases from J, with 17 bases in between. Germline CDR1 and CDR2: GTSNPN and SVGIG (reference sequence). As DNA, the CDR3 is TGTGCCTGGAAGTTCCCAGGAAGCTTGGAGACCCAGTACTTC. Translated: CAWKFPGSLETQYF.